This TCR beta chain is drawn from a study of human T cells and chemical hapten exposure. Study-level results: Sensitizing to DPC left TCRs with a frequency above 1 in 1000 unaltered. In comparison with controls, expanded TCRs gave rise to a significantly larger number of large CDR3 similarity clusters.

Time point indicated: patch test 2, 6 weeks after DPC sensitization. Sample treatment: therapeutic diphenylcyclopropenone sensitization with weekly scalp DPC. In the library, unique molecular identifiers were attached to individual cDNA molecules. Authors' analysis steps: TCR counts had a median of about 94,000 per sample and spanned roughly 20,000 to 750,000. TCRdb reprocessed the RACE reads via MiXCR and lists one record per CDR3 protein. These V and J calls rely on TCRdb rather than the paper's analysis. Here the sample spans just over 350,000 distinct CDR3 sequences, over 6% being singletons. Germline values: CDR1 SNHLY, CDR2 FYNNEI. V trimming: 6 bases; J trimming: 4 bases; junction bases outside the gene matches: 7. This CDR3 has 14 amino acids. A note on this clonotype: Its antigen is not identified.

The starting material was whole blood, obtained in connection with sensitization to the hapten diphenylcyclopropenone (DPC). The source of this sequence is a woman between 18 and 29 years old with alopecia areata. Some clones in this sample may be carry-over from other donors' samples. The chain couples TRBV2 to TRBJ1-2; TRBD1 matches at 8 bases. As DNA, the CDR3 is TGTGCCAGCAGCTCCGGGACAGGACCCTATGGCTACACCTTC. Translated, it gives CASSSGTGPYGYTF.